These 14 T cell receptor beta chains originate from one sample sequenced in a study of blood T cell repertoires in COVID-19. Measured with immunoSEQ multiplex PCR; TCRdb has only the in-frame clones, and not every one. The sample holds 280,000 or so clones, roughly 90% seen once. Sequencing was performed on PBMCs or T cells enriched from blood (not recorded which). All receptors come from a woman in her forties or fifties who had been exposed to COVID-19.

This chain joins TRBV11-2 and TRBJ2-7; D is unclear. Germline CDR1 and CDR2: SGHAT and FQNNGV. This CDR3 comprises 15 residues. The V gene lost 4 bases and the J gene lost 1 base, with 14 bases spanning the gap. CDR3 in amino acids: CASSSDMSKSYEQYF. The CDR3 region has the DNA TGTGCCAGCAGCTCTGATATGAGTAAATCCTACGAGCAGTACTTC.

CDR3 sequence (DNA): TGTGCCAGCAATGATCCGAGCCTCGTATTCTACGAGCAGTACTTC. It specifies CASNDPSLVFYEQYF. The V gene is TRBV6-6, the J gene TRBJ2-7; D is uncertain. The CDR3 has 15 residues. The V end was cut by 7 bases, the J end by 3 bases, with 19 bases between. The germline CDR1 and CDR2 sequences are MNHNY and SVGAGI (reference sequence).

The CDR3 is CASSYSTQGAHFF. The CDR3 DNA sequence: TGTGCCAGCAGTTACTCCACCCAGGGGGCTCATTTCTTC. The V call is TRBV6-5, the J call TRBJ2-1; TRBD1 matches 8 bases. This CDR3 is 13 amino acids long. The V and J ends lost 0 bases and 16 bases, in that order; junction bases with no gene match: 8. Germline V CDR1 and CDR2: MNHEY, SVGAGI.

The genes are TRBV7-8 and TRBJ2-5, with 8 bases fitting TRBD1. The V gene end was trimmed by 5 bases and the J gene end by 4 bases; junction bases not matched to a gene: 6. The V gene's germline CDR1 is SGHVS and CDR2 FQNEAQ. This CDR3 has 14 residues. This CDR3 is CASSGDRTIETQYF. CDR3 coding DNA: TGTGCCAGCAGCGGGGACAGGACGATAGAGACCCAGTACTTC.

The gene calls are TRBV19 and TRBJ1-1, with a weak D call TRBD1 (5 bases). Trimming stripped 1 base from V and 4 bases from J, with 13 bases between. The CDR3 has 15 amino acids. Germline-derived CDR1 and CDR2 are LNHDA and SQIVND (reference sequence). CDR3 residues: CASSIGDRQFTEAFF. The CDR3 DNA reads as TGTGCCAGTAGTATAGGCGACAGACAGTTCACTGAAGCTTTCTTT.

This clone was seen only once. The chain has TRBV15 and TRBJ1-1; D is ambiguous. CDR1 is LNHNV, CDR2 YYDKDF, per germline (reference sequence). V dropped 0 bases and J dropped 1 base, with 9 bases sitting between them. There are 15 residues in the CDR3. CDR3 coding DNA: TGTGCCACCAGCAGAGATTCGGGGAGGAACACTGAAGCTTTCTTT. It encodes CATSRDSGRNTEAFF.

This rearrangement joins TRBV12-3 or TRBV12-4 to TRBJ1-4; D remains unclear. Trimming left V 3 bases short and J 8 bases short, with 10 bases between. The CDR3 consists of 13 residues. DNA for the CDR3: TGTGCCAGCAGTTTCGCCGTCGGGGAAAAACTGTTTTTT. Translated: CASSFAVGEKLFF.

The chain joins TRBV28 to TRBJ2-3; 10 bases are a match to TRBD2. Germline trimming cut 3 bases from V and 6 bases from J; bases unmatched to any gene: 18. The CDR3 contains 19 residues. Germline V CDR1 and CDR2: MDHEN, SYDVKM. The chain's CDR3 is CASSFPAGGPGSRWDTQYF. The CDR3 DNA sequence: TGTGCCAGCAGTTTCCCAGCGGGGGGGCCGGGATCCCGGTGGGATACGCAGTATTTT.

The J gene is TRBJ1-2, the V gene TRBV28; D not resolved. The CDR3 is made up of 13 amino acids. V lost 6 bases to trimming and J lost 1 base, with 9 bases between them. CDR1 is MDHEN and CDR2 is SYDVKM in the germline V gene. The CDR3 region is CASRRSSNYGYTF. DNA of the CDR3: TGTGCCAGCAGACGTAGTAGTAACTATGGCTACACCTTC.

The chain carries TRBV6-4 and TRBJ2-7; 12 bases map to TRBD2. The CDR3 loop spans 16 amino acids. V lost 3 bases, J lost 5 bases, and 8 bases stayed unmatched. In germline, CDR1 is MRHNA, CDR2 SNTAGT. CDR3 sequence (DNA): TGTGCCAGCAGTGAGACCTGGACTAGCGGGGTCAACGAGCAGTACTTC. Translation: CASSETWTSGVNEQYF.

The chain links TRBV6-5 to TRBJ2-5, with 8 bases fitting TRBD1. Germline CDR1 is MNHEY and CDR2 is SVGAGI. This CDR3 region has 13 residues. The J segment lost 8 bases and the V segment lost 5 bases, leaving 7 bases of the junction unmatched. The CDR3 is CASSPIQGATQYF. CDR3 coding DNA: TGTGCCAGCAGTCCTATTCAGGGGGCTACCCAGTACTTC.

CDR3 loop: CASRVGTGASPLHF. For the CDR3, the DNA is TGTGCCAGCAGAGTCGGGACAGGGGCCTCACCCCTCCACTTT. The chain recombines TRBV6-5 with TRBJ1-6, with 10 bases identical to TRBD1. The ends lost 6 bases at V and 10 bases at J; junction bases unmatched: 6. This CDR3 region has 14 residues. Germline V lookup: CDR1 MNHEY, CDR2 SVGAGI.

V usage is TRBV6-5 and J usage is TRBJ2-7, with TRBD1 as a possible D gene (6 bases). The CDR3 has 13 amino acids. Looked up from germline, CDR1 is MNHEY and CDR2 is SVGAGI. Trimming removed 9 bases from V and 1 base from J, with 13 bases in between. The chain's CDR3 is CASYRESSYEQYF. CDR3 sequence (DNA): TGTGCCAGTTACAGGGAGTCGTCCTACGAGCAGTACTTC.

This sequence joins TRBV2 and TRBJ2-1, with 7 nucleotides matching TRBD2. The CDR3 runs 15 residues. Trimming cost V 4 bases and J 4 bases; bases outside gene matches: 7. CDR1 is SNHLY and CDR2 is FYNNEI in the germline V gene. The CDR3 DNA sequence: TGTGCCAGCAGTGGGTGGGGGGGAGAATACAATGAGCAGTTCTTC. Protein product: CASSGWGGEYNEQFF.